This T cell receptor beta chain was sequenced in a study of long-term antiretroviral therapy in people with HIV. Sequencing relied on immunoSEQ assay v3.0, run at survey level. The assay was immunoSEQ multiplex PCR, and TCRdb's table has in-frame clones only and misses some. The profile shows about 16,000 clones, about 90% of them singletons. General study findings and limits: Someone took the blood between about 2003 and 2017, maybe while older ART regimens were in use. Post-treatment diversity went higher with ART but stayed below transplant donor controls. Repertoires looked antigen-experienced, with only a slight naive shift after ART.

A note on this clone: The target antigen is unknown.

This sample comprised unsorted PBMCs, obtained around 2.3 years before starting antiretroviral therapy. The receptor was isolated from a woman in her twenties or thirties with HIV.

CDR3 residues: CASSTDRVAKNIQYF. In nucleotides, the CDR3 is TGTGCCAGCAGCACCGACAGGGTTGCCAAAAACATTCAGTACTTC. This rearrangement joins TRBV2 to TRBJ2-4; 7 positions agree with TRBD1. V shed 6 bases and J 1 base; nucleotides not matched to a gene: 6. This CDR3 spans 15 amino acids. Looked up from germline, CDR1 is SNHLY and CDR2 is FYNNEI. Full variable domain (missing parts from reference TRBV2 and TRBJ2-4): EPEVTQTPSHQVTQMGQEVILRCVPISNHLYFYWYRQILGQKVEFLVSFYNNEISEKSEIFDDQFSVERPDGSNFTLKIRSTKLEDSAMYFCASSTDRVAKNIQYFGAGTRLSVL.